This T cell receptor (beta chain) derives from a study of blood T cell repertoires in COVID-19. Study context: From the United States, Italy and Spain came samples of acute and convalescent COVID-19. PBMCs, B-cell-depleted T cells, or T cells were the source of the cDNA or gDNA that made up the material.

This CDR3 comprises 11 residues. The germline gives CDR1 MNHNY, CDR2 SVGAGI (reference sequence). The ends were cut back, 6 bases at V and 4 bases at J, with 3 bases in the middle. The authors' processing: Nucleated cell counts were estimated from reference gene primer amplification. Only in-frame clones appear in the TCRdb table, and some are missing; sequencing was by immunoSEQ multiplex PCR. The D gene and trimming were derived from the DNA, and the V and J assignments and clone size from that table. This sample has 250,000 to 350,000 clones; around 88% occur once, and the top ten carry 2.1%. The sample comprised peripheral blood. The chain is built from TRBV6-6 and TRBJ2-2; D is undetermined. The receptor was derived from a woman in her twenties or thirties who had recovered from COVID-19. CDR3 region: CASRATGELFF. In DNA, the CDR3 is TGTGCCAGCAGGGCCACCGGGGAGCTGTTTTTT.